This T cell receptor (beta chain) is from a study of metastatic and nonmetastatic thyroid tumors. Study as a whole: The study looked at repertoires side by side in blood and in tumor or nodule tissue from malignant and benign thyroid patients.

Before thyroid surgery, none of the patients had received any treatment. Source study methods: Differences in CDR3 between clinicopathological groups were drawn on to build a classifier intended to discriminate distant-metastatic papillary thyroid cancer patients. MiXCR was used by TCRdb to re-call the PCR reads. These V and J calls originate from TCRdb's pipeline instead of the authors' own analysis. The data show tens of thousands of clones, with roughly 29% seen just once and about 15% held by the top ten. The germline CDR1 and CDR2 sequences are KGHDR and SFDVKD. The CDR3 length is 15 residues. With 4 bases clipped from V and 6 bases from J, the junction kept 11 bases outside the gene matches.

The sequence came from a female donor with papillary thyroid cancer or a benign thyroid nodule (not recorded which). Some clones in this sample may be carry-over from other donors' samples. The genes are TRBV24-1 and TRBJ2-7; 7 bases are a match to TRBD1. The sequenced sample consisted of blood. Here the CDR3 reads CATSEATGTRGEQYF. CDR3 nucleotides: TGTGCCACCAGTGAGGCGACAGGGACCCGGGGCGAGCAGTACTTC.